The 13 T cell receptor beta chains in this list originate from one sample, sequenced in a study of blood T cell repertoires in COVID-19. Clones were read by immunoSEQ multiplex PCR, and TCRdb kept only the in-frame ones, dropping some. The sample lists roughly 300,000 clones, around 87% occurring once. The source material was peripheral blood. The receptors were sampled from a woman aged 45-65 years who had recovered from COVID-19.

The gene calls are TRBV12-3 or TRBV12-4 and TRBJ1-6; no firm D call. The CDR3 has 12 amino acids. Trimming took 3 bases from V and 13 from J, leaving 10 bases between them. Here the CDR3 DNA reads TGTGCCAGCAGTTTGTCGGCGCGGCCCCTCCACTTT. Translation: CASSLSARPLHF.

This chain joins TRBV11-2 and TRBJ1-2; possibly TRBD1 for D (6 bases). V gave up 4 bases and J gave up 8 bases, with 14 bases separating them. Germline V CDR1 and CDR2: SGHAT, FQNNGV. The CDR3 runs to 13 residues. The CDR3 region has the DNA TGTGCCAGCAGCTCGACCTCAGGGGAAGGCTACACCTTC. This gives the protein CASSSTSGEGYTF.

The genes are TRBV4-3 and TRBJ1-2, with a weak D call TRBD1 (5 bases). This CDR3 is 15 amino acids long. Trimming removed 0 bases from V and 0 bases from J, with 8 bases in between. Germline V gene lookup returns CDR1 LGHNA and CDR2 YSLEER. The CDR3, as DNA: TGCGCCAGCAGCCAAGAGGGGGGGACTAACTATGGCTACACCTTC. Residues: CASSQEGGTNYGYTF.

V usage is TRBV11-3 and J usage is TRBJ2-7; no clear D. Trimming removed 0 bases from V and 2 bases from J, with 20 bases in between. Per germline, CDR1 SGHNT and CDR2 YENEEA. The length of the CDR3 is 18 residues. The CDR3 nucleotides read TGTGCCAGCAGCTTAGATCCCATCGACTCCCTTACCCCCTACGAGCAGTACTTC. Residues: CASSLDPIDSLTPYEQYF. Full variable domain (outside the CDR3, taken from reference TRBV11-3 and TRBJ2-7): EAGVVQSPRYKIIEKKQPVAFWCNPISGHNTLYWYLQNLGQGPELLIRYENEEAVDDSQLPKDRFSAERLKGVDSTLKIQPAELGDSAVYLCASSLDPIDSLTPYEQYFGPGTRLTVT.

The CDR3 sequence is CASSPVPGQGIGELFF. For the CDR3, the DNA is TGTGCCAGCAGCCCCGTCCCGGGACAGGGAATCGGGGAGCTGTTTTTT. The V call is TRBV7-9, the J call TRBJ2-2, with 9 bases aligning to TRBD1. The CDR3 is 16 residues long. V shed 5 bases, J shed 7 bases, and the junction held 11 bases outside the gene matches. Germline CDR1 reads SEHNR; CDR2 reads FQNEAQ (reference sequence). The full variable domain, with the rest looked up from reference TRBV7-9 and TRBJ2-2, is DTGVSQNPRHKITKRGQNVTFRCDPISEHNRLYWYRQTLGQGPEFLTYFQNEAQLEKSRLLSDRFSAERPKGSFSTLEIQRTEQGDSAMYLCASSPVPGQGIGELFFGEGSRLTVL.

The CDR3 sequence: CASSGAGGLTDTQYF. CDR3 DNA sequence: TGTGCCAGCAGCGGGGCAGGGGGCCTCACAGATACGCAGTATTTT. The chain joins TRBV11-1 to TRBJ2-3, with 8 bases fitting TRBD1. Germline V gives CDR1 SGHAT, CDR2 FQDESV (reference sequence). V was pared by 5 bases and J by 2 bases, with 6 bases of the junction left unmatched. There are 15 residues in the CDR3.

The chain recombines TRBV25-1 with TRBJ1-2; 8 nucleotides agree with TRBD1. The CDR3 loop spans 14 amino acids. After removal of 6 bases from V and 7 bases from J, the junction contained 10 bases not matched to a gene. Germline values: CDR1 MGHDK, CDR2 SYGVNS. The CDR3, as DNA: TGTGCCAGCAGACCCACTCGGACAGGGCTTGGCTACACCTTC. Translating it yields CASRPTRTGLGYTF.

J is TRBJ1-1 and V is TRBV5-4, with 9 bases matching TRBD1. The V and J ends lost 4 bases and 5 bases, in that order; junction bases with no gene match: 3. Germline V CDR1 and CDR2: SGHNT, YYREEE (reference sequence). The CDR3 has 13 amino acids. The CDR3 sequence is CASSRGQGTEAFF. DNA of the CDR3: TGTGCCAGCAGCAGGGGACAGGGAACTGAAGCTTTCTTT.

The chain combines TRBV28 with TRBJ1-1; D gene ambiguous. V was cut by 2 bases and J by 7 bases, with 5 bases left in between. The CDR3 sequence is 11 residues long. Germline V gene data show CDR1 as MDHEN and CDR2 as SYDVKM. CDR3 sequence: CASSLRGEAFF. In nucleotides, the CDR3 is TGTGCCAGCAGTTTACGGGGTGAAGCTTTCTTT.

The CDR3 sequence: CASSQVGSGTGNTEAFF. CDR3 bases: TGCGCCAGCAGTCAAGTCGGATCCGGGACAGGGAACACTGAAGCTTTCTTT. J is TRBJ1-1 and V is TRBV23-1, with 8 positions matching TRBD1. TRBV23-1 qualifies as an ORF whose function is uncertain. V lost 2 bases to trimming and J lost 1 base; unmatched junction nucleotides: 9. The CDR3 length is 17 residues.

This rearrangement joins TRBV2 to TRBJ2-7, with 8 bases lining up with TRBD2. Germline lookup yields CDR1 SNHLY and CDR2 FYNNEI. V was clipped by 1 base and J by 5 bases; unmatched bases: 4. CDR3 length equals 14 residues. The CDR3 here is CASSEGLATDEQYF. CDR3 in DNA: TGTGCCAGCAGTGAAGGACTAGCGACAGACGAGCAGTACTTC.

The chain recombines TRBV10-3 with TRBJ1-2, with D possibly being TRBD1 (6 bases). Germline V gene data show CDR1 as ENHRY and CDR2 as SYGVKD. The CDR3 runs 13 residues. Trimming pared 6 bases from V and 4 bases from J, leaving 12 bases between. The CDR3 protein is CAIRVTGSYGYTF. For the CDR3, the DNA is TGTGCCATCAGGGTTACAGGGAGCTATGGCTACACCTTC.

The chain has TRBV27 and TRBJ2-3, with TRBD2 matching 13 bases. This CDR3 spans 14 amino acids. The V and J ends lost 9 bases and 3 bases, in that order; junction bases with no gene match: 3. In germline, CDR1 is MNHEY, CDR2 SMNVEV (reference sequence). The CDR3 here is CARELAGGTDTQYF. The CDR3 bases are TGTGCCAGAGAACTAGCGGGAGGGACAGATACGCAGTATTTT.